This TCR beta chain derives from a study of identical twins (dated by TCRdb to 2015 to 2016). For the study in its entirety: To test whether fetal clonotypes persist, the study used deep sequencing on TCR alpha and beta repertoires from monozygotic twins, unrelated adults of various ages, and cord blood. Replicate twin experiments were performed at different times using different library preparation protocols to rule out contamination. Overall study results and their limits: Invariant T cells such as MAIT and iNKT could partly confound zero-insertion analyses, although diverse VJ usage argued against such confounding for most clonotypes. Recombination models systematically underestimated out-of-frame TCR alpha sharing in monozygotic twins but agreed with sharing between unrelated individuals. Because the same donors could not be followed over many years, the conclusions relied on cross-sectional statistical analysis. Out-of-frame TCR alpha sequences shared between twins showed an excess of low generation-probability sequences compared with coincidental sharing between unrelated individuals. In beta out-of-frame sequences, excess twin sharing was weaker, because having fewer shared sequences lowered the signal-to-noise ratio. Fewer insertions were carried by abundant cord blood beta clonotypes; a weaker similar trend was observed in young adult naive repertoires, while no such trend was observed in memory repertoires.

Library method: 5' RACE. Sequencing used an Illumina HiSeq 2000. Template switching introduced a universal primer binding site; the final cDNA contained a unique molecular identifier, enabling accurate counting of TCR cDNA molecules. Specific primers in the conserved constant-segment region were used to synthesize first-strand cDNA for the TCR alpha and beta chains. Each cDNA library was double barcoded, with a SMART-Mk sample barcode plus Illumina barcodes, to control for contamination. TruSeq adapter sequences along with Illumina sample barcodes were introduced in two successive PCR steps. The Illumina HiSeq platform was used with custom primers to sequence TCR alpha and beta cDNA libraries. The paper's data handling went like this. MiGEC was used to process raw reads and extract unique molecular identifiers, and MiXCR was used to find CDR3 positions. For each individual, recombination models were inferred using an EM algorithm with the repgenHMM and IGoR tools. The tcR package in R was used for shared clonotype analysis, with sharing normalized by the product of cloneset sizes. To study raw recombination free of thymic and clonal selection effects, out-of-frame nonproductive sequences were analyzed. The public sequencing data were trimmed at Q25 with fastp and processed into clonotypes with MiXCR by TCRdb, which kept only in-frame beta chains. All rows with the same CDR3 protein become a single entry with the most common DNA and genes. These V and J calls originate from TCRdb's pipeline instead of the authors' own analysis. Across this sample there are about 520,000 distinct CDR3 sequences, with approximately 22% seen only once. Approximately 0.95% of the sample is taken by the ten largest.

From V the trimming removes 4 bases and from J it removes 7 bases, while the gene matches leave 7 bases of the junction unaccounted for. From a lookup of the germline V gene, CDR1 and CDR2 are MNHEY and SVGAGI. The CDR3 runs 15 amino acids, cysteine and phenylalanine included. Of the read, only the CDR3 DNA is kept; its 45 bases are in frame from base 1. This clonotype has just a few counts. Its antigen is not yet known. Nothing much larger sits one base from this clone, and base qualities are not available. Every donor was a healthy Caucasian. The twin cohort consisted of three pairs of female monozygotic twins, all aged about 18 to 29 years. CD4+ and CD8+ T cell populations were isolated with positive isolation kits from Invitrogen. Another study also made use of these data, one on T cells expressing NK-cell markers. The second paper further reports: TCR beta-chain repertoires were profiled in sorted CD3+CD56+NKG2C+, CD3+CD56+NKG2C- and CD3+CD56-NKG2C+ T-cell subsets from seven or eight donors. Among the eight sequenced donors, seven were HCMV-seropositive and one was HCMV-seronegative. In several experiments an anti-gammadeltaTCR antibody was added to restrict sorting to alphabetaTCR-expressing T cells. In six donors, the dominant CD3+CD56+NKG2C+ clonotypes were among the top 10 CD8+ clonotypes and accounted for about 1.0-7.5% of CD8+ T cells. Those dominant clonotypes were again the most abundant among CD3+CD56-NKG2C+ cells in a few donors, at roughly 25-60.1%. Whether the expanded NKG2C-expressing T cell clones were specific for HCMV antigens remained unclear. The study sequenced eight donors, all healthy volunteers chosen at random: three men and five women. HCMV serostatus was determined by detecting HCMV-specific IgG in serum with a commercial ELISA kit. MIGEC was used to demultiplex reads and group reads by UMI, and MiTCR was used to assemble and quantify clonotypes. To remove erroneous sequences, TCR cDNA sequences were retained only when supported by two or more reads. The tcR package was used for downstream repertoire analysis, and clonotypes were matched across fractions by CDR3 nucleotide sequence plus V segment. VDJmatch was used to annotate antigen specificity against VDJdb, with one amino acid substitution in CDR3 permitted.

This clonotype was obtained from a woman between 18 and 29 years old in good health. The specimen was CD4+ T cells sorted from blood. The chain is made from TRBV6-5 and TRBJ2-1, with 10 bases in between that match TRBD2. The CDR3 reads CASSWGASGGNEQFF. The nucleotides are TGTGCCAGCAGTTGGGGGGCTAGCGGGGGTAATGAGCAGTTCTTC.